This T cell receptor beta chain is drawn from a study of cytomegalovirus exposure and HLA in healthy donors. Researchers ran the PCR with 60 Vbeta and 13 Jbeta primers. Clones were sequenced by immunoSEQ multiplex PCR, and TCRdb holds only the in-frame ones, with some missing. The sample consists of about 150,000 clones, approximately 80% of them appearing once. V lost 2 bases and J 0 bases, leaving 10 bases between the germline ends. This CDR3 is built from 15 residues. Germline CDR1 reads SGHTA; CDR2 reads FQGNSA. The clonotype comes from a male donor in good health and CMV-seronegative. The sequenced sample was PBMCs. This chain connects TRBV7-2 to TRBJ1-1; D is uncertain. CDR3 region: CASSLFGFMNTEAFF. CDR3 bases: TGTGCCAGCAGCTTATTCGGGTTTATGAACACTGAAGCTTTCTTT. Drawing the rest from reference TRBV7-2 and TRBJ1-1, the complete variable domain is GAGVSQSPSNKVTEKGKDVELRCDPISGHTALYWYRQSLGQGLEFLIYFQGNSAPDKSGLPSDRFSAERTGGSVSTLTIQRTQQEDSAVYLCASSLFGFMNTEAFFGQGTRLTVV.